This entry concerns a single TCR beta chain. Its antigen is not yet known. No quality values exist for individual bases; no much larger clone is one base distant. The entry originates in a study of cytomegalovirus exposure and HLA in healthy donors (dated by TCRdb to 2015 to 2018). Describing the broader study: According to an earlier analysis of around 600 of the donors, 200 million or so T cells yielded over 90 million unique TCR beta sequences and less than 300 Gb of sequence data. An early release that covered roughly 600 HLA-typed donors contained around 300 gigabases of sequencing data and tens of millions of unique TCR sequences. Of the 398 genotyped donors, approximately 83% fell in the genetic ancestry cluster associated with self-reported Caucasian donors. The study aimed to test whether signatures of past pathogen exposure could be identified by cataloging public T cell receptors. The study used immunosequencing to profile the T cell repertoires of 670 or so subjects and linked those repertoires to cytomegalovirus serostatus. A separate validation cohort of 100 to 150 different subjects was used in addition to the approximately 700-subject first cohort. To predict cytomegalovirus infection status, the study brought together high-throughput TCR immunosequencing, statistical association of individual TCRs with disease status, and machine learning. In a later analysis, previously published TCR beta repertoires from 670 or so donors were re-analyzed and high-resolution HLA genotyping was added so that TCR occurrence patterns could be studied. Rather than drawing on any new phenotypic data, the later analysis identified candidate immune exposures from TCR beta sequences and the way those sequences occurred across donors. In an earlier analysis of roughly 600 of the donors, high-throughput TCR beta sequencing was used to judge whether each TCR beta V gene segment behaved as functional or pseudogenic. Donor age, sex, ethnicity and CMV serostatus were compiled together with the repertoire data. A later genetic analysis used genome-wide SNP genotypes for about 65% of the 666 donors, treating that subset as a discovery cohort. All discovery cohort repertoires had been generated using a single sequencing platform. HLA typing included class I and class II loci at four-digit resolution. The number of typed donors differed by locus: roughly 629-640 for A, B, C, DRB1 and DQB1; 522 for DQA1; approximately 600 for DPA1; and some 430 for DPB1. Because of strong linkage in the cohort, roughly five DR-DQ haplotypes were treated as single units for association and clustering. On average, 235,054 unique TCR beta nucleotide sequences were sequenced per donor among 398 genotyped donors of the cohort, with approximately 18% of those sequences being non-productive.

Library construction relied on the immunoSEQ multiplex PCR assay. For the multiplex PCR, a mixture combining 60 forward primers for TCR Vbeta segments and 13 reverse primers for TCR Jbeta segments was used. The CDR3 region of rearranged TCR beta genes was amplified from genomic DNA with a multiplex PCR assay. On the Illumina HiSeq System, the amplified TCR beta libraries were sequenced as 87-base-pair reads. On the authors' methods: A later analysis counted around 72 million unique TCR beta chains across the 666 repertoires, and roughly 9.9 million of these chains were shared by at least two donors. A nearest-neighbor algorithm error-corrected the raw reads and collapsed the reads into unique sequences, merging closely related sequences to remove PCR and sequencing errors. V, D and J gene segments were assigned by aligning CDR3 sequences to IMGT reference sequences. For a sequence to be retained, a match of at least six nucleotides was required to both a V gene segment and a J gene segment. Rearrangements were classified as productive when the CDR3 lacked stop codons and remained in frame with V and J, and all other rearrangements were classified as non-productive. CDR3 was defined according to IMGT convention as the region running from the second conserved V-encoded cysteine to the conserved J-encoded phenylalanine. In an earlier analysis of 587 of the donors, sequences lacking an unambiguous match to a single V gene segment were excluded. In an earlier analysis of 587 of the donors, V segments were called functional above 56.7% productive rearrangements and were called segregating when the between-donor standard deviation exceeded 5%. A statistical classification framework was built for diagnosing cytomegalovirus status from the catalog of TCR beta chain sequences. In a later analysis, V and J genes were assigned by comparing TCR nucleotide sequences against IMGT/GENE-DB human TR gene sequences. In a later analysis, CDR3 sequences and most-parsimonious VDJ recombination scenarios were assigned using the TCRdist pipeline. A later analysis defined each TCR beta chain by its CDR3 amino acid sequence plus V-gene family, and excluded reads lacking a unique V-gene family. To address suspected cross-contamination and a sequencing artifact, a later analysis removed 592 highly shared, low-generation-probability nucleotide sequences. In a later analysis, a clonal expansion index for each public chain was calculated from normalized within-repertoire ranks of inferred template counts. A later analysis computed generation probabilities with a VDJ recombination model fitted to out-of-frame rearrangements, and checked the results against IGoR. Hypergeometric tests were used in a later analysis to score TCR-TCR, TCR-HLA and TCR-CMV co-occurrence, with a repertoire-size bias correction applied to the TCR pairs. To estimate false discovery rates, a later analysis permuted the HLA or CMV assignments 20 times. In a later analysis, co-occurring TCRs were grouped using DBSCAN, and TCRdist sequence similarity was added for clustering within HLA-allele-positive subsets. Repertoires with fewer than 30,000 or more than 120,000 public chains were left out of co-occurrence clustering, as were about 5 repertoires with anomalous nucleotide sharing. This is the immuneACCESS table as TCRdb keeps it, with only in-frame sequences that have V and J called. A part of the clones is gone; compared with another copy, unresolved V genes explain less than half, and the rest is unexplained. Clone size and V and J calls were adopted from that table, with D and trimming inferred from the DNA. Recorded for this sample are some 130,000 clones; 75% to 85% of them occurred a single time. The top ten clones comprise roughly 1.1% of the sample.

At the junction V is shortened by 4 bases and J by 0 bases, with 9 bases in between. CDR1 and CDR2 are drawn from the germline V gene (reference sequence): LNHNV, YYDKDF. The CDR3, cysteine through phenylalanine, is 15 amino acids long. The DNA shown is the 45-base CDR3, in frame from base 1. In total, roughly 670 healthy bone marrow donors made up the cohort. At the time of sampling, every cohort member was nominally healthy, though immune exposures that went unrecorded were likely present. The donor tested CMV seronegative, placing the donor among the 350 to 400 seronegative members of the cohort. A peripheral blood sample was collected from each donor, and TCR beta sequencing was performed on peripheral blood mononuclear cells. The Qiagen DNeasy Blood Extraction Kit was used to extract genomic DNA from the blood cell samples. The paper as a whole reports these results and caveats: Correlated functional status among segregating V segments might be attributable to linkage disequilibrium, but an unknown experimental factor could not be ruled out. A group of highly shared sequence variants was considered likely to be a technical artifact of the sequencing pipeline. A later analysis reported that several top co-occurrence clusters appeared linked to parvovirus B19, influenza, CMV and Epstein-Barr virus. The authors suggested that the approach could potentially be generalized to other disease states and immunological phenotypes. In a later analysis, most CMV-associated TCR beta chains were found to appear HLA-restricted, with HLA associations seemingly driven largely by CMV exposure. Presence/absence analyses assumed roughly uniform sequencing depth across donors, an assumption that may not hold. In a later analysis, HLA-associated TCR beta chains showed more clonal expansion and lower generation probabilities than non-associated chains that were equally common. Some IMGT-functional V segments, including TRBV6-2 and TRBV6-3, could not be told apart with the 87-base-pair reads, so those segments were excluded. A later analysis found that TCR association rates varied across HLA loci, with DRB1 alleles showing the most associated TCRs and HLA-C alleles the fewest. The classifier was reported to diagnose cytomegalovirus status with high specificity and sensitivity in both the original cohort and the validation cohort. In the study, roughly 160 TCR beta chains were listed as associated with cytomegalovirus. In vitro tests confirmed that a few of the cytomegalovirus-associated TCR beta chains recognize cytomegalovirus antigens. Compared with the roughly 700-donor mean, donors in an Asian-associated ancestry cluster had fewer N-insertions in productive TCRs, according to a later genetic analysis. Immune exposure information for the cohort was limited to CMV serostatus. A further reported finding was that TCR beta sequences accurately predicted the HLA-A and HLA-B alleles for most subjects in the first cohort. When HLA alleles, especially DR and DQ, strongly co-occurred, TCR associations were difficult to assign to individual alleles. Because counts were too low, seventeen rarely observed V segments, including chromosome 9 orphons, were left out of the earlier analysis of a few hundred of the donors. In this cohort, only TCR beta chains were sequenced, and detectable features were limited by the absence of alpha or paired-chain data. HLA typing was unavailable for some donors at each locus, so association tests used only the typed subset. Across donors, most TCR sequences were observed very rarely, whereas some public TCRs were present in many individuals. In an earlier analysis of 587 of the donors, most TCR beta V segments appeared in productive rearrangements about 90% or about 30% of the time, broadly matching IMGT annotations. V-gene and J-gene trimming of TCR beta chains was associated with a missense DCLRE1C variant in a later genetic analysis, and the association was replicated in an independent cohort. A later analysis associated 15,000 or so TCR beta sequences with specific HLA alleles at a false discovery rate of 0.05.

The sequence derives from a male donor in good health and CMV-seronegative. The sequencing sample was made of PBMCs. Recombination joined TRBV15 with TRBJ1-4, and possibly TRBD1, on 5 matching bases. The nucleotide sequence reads TGTGCCACCAGCACCAAAGGGGCAACTAATGAAAAACTGTTTTTT. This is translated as CATSTKGATNEKLFF.